Each of the 17 T cell receptor beta chains below was sequenced from the same sample in a study of cytomegalovirus exposure and HLA in healthy donors. Vbeta (60) and Jbeta (13) primers were used in the PCR. This table comes from immunoSEQ multiplex PCR, and its TCRdb copy is limited to in-frame clones, with some not included. The table shows some 120,000 clones, with 70% to 80% occurring only once. The material sequenced was PBMCs. The receptors shown here come from a woman between 18 and 29 years old in good health and CMV-seropositive.

The DNA of the CDR3 is TGCGCCAGCAGTCAAAGCCAGGGACATATTAGCAATCAGCCCCAGCATTTT. It is translated as CASSQSQGHISNQPQHF. The genes are TRBV23-1 and TRBJ1-5, with D maybe TRBD1 (6 bases). TRBV23-1 is treated as an ORF (open reading frame) with a function not yet certain. Trimming pared 2 bases from V and 0 bases from J, leaving 14 bases between. This CDR3 comprises 17 residues.

This clone appeared a single time. V and J are TRBV9 and TRBJ2-7; D perhaps matches TRBD2 (6 bases). The germline V gene encodes CDR1 SGDLS and CDR2 YYNGEE. The CDR3 sequence is 15 residues long. V shed 3 bases and J shed 0 bases, with 13 bases lying between them. CDR3 sequence: CASSASSGDSYEQYF. CDR3 sequence (DNA): TGTGCCAGCAGCGCCTCTTCGGGGGACTCCTACGAGCAGTACTTC.

The CDR3 sequence: CASSLAGGPGNTIYF. As DNA, the CDR3 is TGCGCCAGCAGCTTGGCCGGGGGGCCTGGAAACACCATATATTTT. The V and J genes are TRBV5-1 and TRBJ1-3; D perhaps matches TRBD1 (6 bases). V was shortened by 0 bases and J by 2 bases, with 9 bases between the two germline ends. Germline V lookup: CDR1 SGHRS, CDR2 YFSETQ. This CDR3 has 15 amino acids.

The chain employs TRBV5-4 and TRBJ2-5; 14 bases match TRBD2. The CDR3 covers 18 residues. J lost 4 bases, V lost 0 bases, and 8 bases had no gene match. In germline, CDR1 is SGHNT, CDR2 YYREEE (reference sequence). CDR3 bases: TGTGCCAGCAGCTTGGGCGGACTAGCGGGAGGTAGGGGAGAGACCCAGTACTTC. This translates into CASSLGGLAGGRGETQYF. Full variable domain (missing parts from reference TRBV5-4 and TRBJ2-5): ETGVTQSPTHLIKTRGQQVTLRCSSQSGHNTVSWYQQALGQGPQFIFQYYREEENGRGNFPPRFSGLQFPNYSSELNVNALELDDSALYLCASSLGGLAGGRGETQYFGPGTRLLVL.

The genes are TRBV14 and TRBJ1-1, with 9 bases fitting TRBD1. The CDR3 is 16 amino acids. The germline V gene has CDR1 SGHDN and CDR2 FVKESK. The V and J ends lost 1 base and 1 base, in that order; junction bases with no gene match: 4. CDR3 loop: CASSQGLGQGNTEAFF. CDR3 coding DNA: TGTGCCAGCAGCCAAGGCCTGGGACAGGGGAACACTGAAGCTTTCTTT.

The CDR3 is CASSFPSGQRETQYF. CDR3 sequence (DNA): TGTGCCAGCAGCTTTCCTTCCGGACAAAGAGAGACCCAGTACTTC. This chain connects TRBV7-9 to TRBJ2-5; D is possibly TRBD1 (5 bases). The germline gives CDR1 SEHNR, CDR2 FQNEAQ (reference sequence). The CDR3 extends over 15 amino acids. Trimming removed 3 bases from V and 4 bases from J, with 15 bases in between.

The V call is TRBV5-6, the J call TRBJ2-1; D might be TRBD1 (7 bases). Trimming pared 3 bases from V and 9 bases from J, leaving 16 bases between. This CDR3 spans 14 amino acids. Per the germline V gene, CDR1 is SGHDT and CDR2 is YYEEEE. In DNA form, the CDR3 reads TGTGCCAGCAGCTACCGGGACTCAGGGGGTGAGCAGTTCTTC. This translates into CASSYRDSGGEQFF.

The chain has TRBV5-8 and TRBJ2-3; D is perhaps TRBD1 (5 bases). The CDR3 length is 13 residues. Trimming took 6 bases from V and 0 from J, leaving 8 bases between them. CDR1 is SGHTS and CDR2 is YDEGEE in the germline V gene. For the CDR3, the DNA is TGTGCCAGCAATAGACAGAGCACAGATACGCAGTATTTT. Protein product: CASNRQSTDTQYF.

The V and J genes are TRBV28 and TRBJ2-2; 7 nucleotides line up with TRBD1. The V segment lost 6 bases and the J segment 1 base; nucleotides outside the gene matches: 5. This CDR3 contains 15 residues. CDR1 and CDR2 (germline): MDHEN, SYDVKM. The CDR3 sequence is CASREDRRNTGELFF. The CDR3 DNA reads TGTGCCAGCAGAGAGGACAGGAGGAACACCGGGGAGCTGTTTTTT.

This clone was observed a few times. The rearrangement joins TRBV30 to TRBJ1-3, with D perhaps TRBD1 (5 bases). The germline V and J ends were trimmed by 7 bases and 4 bases, with 11 bases remaining between them. Germline V gene sequence: CDR1 GTSNPN, CDR2 SVGIG (reference sequence). CDR3 length equals 12 residues. The CDR3 here is CASRGDGNTIYF. CDR3 DNA sequence: TGTGCCTCAAGGGGCGACGGAAACACCATATATTTT. Full variable domain (remainder filled in from reference TRBV30 and TRBJ1-3): SQTIHQWPATLVQPVGSPLSLECTVEGTSNPNLYWYRQAAGRGLQLLFYSVGIGQISSEVPQNLSASRPQDRQFILSSKKLLLSDSGFYLCASRGDGNTIYFGEGSWLTVV.

V gene TRBV11-2 combines with J gene TRBJ1-4; D is perhaps TRBD1 (6 bases). V was pared by 5 bases and J by 8 bases, with 27 bases between. There are 18 residues in the CDR3. Germline V lookup: CDR1 SGHAT, CDR2 FQNNGV. The CDR3, as DNA: TGTGCCAGCAGCCTCTTCTTTGGGGTACAGGGCGCTAGAGAAAAACTGTTTTTT. Translation: CASSLFFGVQGAREKLFF.

The DNA of the CDR3 is TGTGCCAGCACCCAGGTCCTCATGAACACTGAAGCTTTCTTT. This sequence encodes CASTQVLMNTEAFF. The V gene is TRBV28, the J gene TRBJ1-1; D remains unclear. The CDR3 has 14 amino acids. V was clipped by 7 bases and J by 0 bases, with 12 bases between them. CDR1 is MDHEN and CDR2 is SYDVKM in the germline V gene.

The gene calls are TRBV5-6 and TRBJ2-7, with no clear D. In germline, CDR1 is SGHDT, CDR2 YYEEEE. The V end was cut by 1 base, the J end by 6 bases, with 11 bases between. CDR3 length: 13 residues. CDR3 sequence (DNA): TGTGCCAGCAGCTTGCCCGGGTTGAGCGAGCAGTACTTC. It codes for CASSLPGLSEQYF.

The chain uses TRBV7-9 and TRBJ1-5; D is possibly TRBD1 (6 bases). The germline V gene has CDR1 SEHNR and CDR2 FQNEAQ (reference sequence). CDR3 length: 15 amino acids. V lost 0 bases to trimming and J lost 4 bases, with 10 bases between them. The CDR3 nucleotides read TGTGCCAGCAGCTTAGCGGGGGGGCGAAATCAGCCCCAGCATTTT. It specifies CASSLAGGRNQPQHF.

Only one count was recorded for this clone. The V and J genes are TRBV28 and TRBJ1-2; D is unclear. The CDR3 totals 12 residues. Germline CDR1 MDHEN, CDR2 SYDVKM. V was shortened by 4 bases and J by 9 bases, with 12 bases between the two germline ends. CDR3 in DNA: TGTGCCAGCAGTTCTCCTGACACGCGCTACACCTTC. Protein sequence: CASSSPDTRYTF.

The chain employs TRBV19 and TRBJ2-1; tentative D call: TRBD1 (5 bases). The CDR3 sequence is 11 residues long. The germline CDR1 and CDR2 sequences are LNHDA and SQIVND (reference sequence). Trimming removed 8 bases at V and 8 bases at J, with 10 bases between. DNA of the CDR3: TGTGCCAGTTGCCAAGGGGATGAGCAGTTCTTC. This encodes CASCQGDEQFF.

CDR3 DNA: TGCGCCAGCAGCCAAGGCGGAGAAGGGGGCCTAAAGCAGTACTTC. Translating it yields CASSQGGEGGLKQYF. The rearrangement links TRBV4-1 to TRBJ2-5, with 7 bases identical to TRBD1. V was clipped by 1 base and J by 11 bases; unmatched bases: 13. Germline lookup yields CDR1 MGHRA and CDR2 YSYEKL. The CDR3 has 15 residues.